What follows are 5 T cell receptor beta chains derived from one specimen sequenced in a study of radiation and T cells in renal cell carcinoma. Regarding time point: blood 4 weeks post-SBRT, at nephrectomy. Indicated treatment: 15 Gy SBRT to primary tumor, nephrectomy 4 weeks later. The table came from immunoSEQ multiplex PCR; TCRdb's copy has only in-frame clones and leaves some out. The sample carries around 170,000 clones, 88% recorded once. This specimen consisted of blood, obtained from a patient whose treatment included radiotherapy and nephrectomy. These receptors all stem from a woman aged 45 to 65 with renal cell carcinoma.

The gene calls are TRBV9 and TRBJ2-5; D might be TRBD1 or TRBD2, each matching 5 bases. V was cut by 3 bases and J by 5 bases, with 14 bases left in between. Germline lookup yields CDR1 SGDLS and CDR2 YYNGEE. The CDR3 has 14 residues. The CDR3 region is CASSAGDLWETQYF. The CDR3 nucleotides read TGTGCCAGCAGCGCCGGGGACCTTTGGGAGACCCAGTACTTC.

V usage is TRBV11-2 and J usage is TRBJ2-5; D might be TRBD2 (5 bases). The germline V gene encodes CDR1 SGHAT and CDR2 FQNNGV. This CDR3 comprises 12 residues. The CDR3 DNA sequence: TGTGCTTCTTCGGGGAACCAAGAGACCCAGTACTTC. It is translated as CASSGNQETQYF.

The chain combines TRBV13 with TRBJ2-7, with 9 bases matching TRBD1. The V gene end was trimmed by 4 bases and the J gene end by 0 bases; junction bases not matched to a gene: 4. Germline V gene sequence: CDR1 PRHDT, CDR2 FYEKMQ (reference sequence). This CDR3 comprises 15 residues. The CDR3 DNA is TGTGCCAGCAGCTGGGGACAGGGTGGCTCCTACGAGCAGTACTTC. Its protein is CASSWGQGGSYEQYF.

CDR3: CASSQGGGIYGYTF. The CDR3 coding sequence is TGTGCCAGCAGCCAAGGGGGGGGAATCTATGGCTACACCTTC. The rearrangement uses TRBV4-2 and TRBJ1-2, with D possibly being TRBD1 (5 bases). Trimming pared 1 base from V and 4 bases from J, leaving 10 bases between. Germline V gene sequence: CDR1 LGHNA, CDR2 YNFKEQ. The CDR3 contains 14 residues.

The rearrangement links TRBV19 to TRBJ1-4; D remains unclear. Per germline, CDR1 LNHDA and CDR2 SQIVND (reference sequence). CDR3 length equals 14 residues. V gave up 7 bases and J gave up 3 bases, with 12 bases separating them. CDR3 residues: CASKVGLANEKLFF. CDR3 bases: TGTGCCAGTAAGGTTGGGCTCGCTAATGAAAAACTGTTTTTT.